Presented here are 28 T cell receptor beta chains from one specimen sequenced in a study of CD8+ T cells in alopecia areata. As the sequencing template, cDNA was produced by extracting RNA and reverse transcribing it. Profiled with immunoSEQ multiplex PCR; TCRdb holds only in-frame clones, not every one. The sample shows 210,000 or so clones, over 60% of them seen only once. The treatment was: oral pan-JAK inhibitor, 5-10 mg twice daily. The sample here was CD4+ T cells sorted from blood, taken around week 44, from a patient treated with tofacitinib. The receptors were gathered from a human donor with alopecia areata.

The CDR3 nucleotides are TGCAGCGTTGCCGGGACAGGGAAGGGTAACTATGGCTACACCTTC. Protein product: CSVAGTGKGNYGYTF. This chain uses TRBV29-1 with TRBJ1-2, with TRBD1 matching over 9 bases. CDR1 and CDR2 from the germline V gene are SQVTM and ANQGSEA. The CDR3 is made up of 15 amino acids. V lost 4 bases to trimming and J lost 1 base; unmatched junction nucleotides: 7.

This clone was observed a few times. The CDR3 is CSVELGRRETQYF. The CDR3 DNA reads as TGCAGCGTTGAATTGGGCAGGCGAGAGACCCAGTACTTC. V usage is TRBV29-1 and J usage is TRBJ2-5; D is uncertain. From germline, CDR1 is SQVTM and CDR2 ANQGSEA. The CDR3 sequence is 13 residues long. The germline V and J ends were trimmed by 2 bases and 4 bases, with 11 bases remaining between them.

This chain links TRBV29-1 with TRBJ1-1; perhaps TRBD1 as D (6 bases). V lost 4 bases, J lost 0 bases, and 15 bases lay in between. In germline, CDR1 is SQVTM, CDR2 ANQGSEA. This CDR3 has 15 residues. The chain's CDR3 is CSVAYLGALNTEAFF. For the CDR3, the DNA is TGCAGCGTTGCTTACTTGGGGGCCCTGAACACTGAAGCTTTCTTT. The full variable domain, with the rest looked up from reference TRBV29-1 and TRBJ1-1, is SAVISQKPSRDICQRGTSLTIQCQVDSQVTMMFWYRQQPGQSLTLIATANQGSEATYESGFVIDKFPISRPNLTFSTLTVSNMSPEDSSIYLCSVAYLGALNTEAFFGQGTRLTVV.

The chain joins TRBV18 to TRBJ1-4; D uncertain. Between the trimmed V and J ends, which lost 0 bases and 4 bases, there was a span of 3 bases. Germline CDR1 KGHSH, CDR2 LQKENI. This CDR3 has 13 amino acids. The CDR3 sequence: CASSPPVNEKLFF. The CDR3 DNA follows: TGTGCCAGCTCACCACCGGTTAATGAAAAACTGTTTTTT.

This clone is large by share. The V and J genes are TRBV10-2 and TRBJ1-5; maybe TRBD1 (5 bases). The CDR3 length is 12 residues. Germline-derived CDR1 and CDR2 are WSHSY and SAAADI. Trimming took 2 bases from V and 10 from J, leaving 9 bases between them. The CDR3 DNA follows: TGCGCCAGCAGTGAGGCTCAGGGTCCCCAGCATTTT. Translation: CASSEAQGPQHF.

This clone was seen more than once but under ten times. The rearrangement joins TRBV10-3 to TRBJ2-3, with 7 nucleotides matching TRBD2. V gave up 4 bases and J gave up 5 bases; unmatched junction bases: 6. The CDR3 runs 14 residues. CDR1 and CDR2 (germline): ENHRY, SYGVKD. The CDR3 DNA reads TGTGCCATCAGTGGAACTAGCGCAGGAGATACGCAGTATTTT. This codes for CAISGTSAGDTQYF.

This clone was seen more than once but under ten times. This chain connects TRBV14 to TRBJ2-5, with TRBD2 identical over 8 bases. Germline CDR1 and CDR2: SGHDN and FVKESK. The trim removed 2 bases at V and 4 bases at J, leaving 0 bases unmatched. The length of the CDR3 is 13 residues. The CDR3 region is CASSQRGGETQYF. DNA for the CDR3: TGTGCCAGCAGCCAACGGGGGGGAGAGACCCAGTACTTC.

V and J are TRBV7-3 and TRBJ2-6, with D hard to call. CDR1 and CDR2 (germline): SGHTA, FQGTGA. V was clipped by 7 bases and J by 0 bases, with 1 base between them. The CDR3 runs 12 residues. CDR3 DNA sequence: TGTGCCAGCACCTCTGGGGCCAACGTCCTGACTTTC. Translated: CASTSGANVLTF. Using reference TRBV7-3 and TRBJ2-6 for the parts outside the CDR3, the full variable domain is GAGVSQTPSNKVTEKGKYVELRCDPISGHTALYWYRQSLGQGPEFLIYFQGTGAADDSGLPNDRFFAVRPEGSVSTLKIQRTERGDSAVYLCASTSGANVLTFGAGSRLTVL.

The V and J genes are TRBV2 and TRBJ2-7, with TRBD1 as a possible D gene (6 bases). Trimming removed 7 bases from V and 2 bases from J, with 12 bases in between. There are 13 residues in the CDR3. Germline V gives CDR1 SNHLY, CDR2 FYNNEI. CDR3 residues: CASNRDGAYEQYF. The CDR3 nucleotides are TGTGCCAGCAACAGGGACGGCGCCTACGAGCAGTACTTC.

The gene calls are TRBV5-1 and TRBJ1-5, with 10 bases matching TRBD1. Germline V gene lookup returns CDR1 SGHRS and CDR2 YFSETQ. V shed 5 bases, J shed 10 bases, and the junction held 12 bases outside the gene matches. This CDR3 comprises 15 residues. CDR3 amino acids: CASSEGTGERQPQHF. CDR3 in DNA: TGCGCCAGCAGTGAGGGGACAGGGGAAAGGCAACCCCAGCATTTT.

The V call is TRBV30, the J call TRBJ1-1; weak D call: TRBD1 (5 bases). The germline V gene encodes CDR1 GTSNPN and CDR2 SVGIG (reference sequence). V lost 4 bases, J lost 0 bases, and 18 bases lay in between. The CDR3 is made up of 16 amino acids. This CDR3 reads CAWNPSQWGMNTEAFF. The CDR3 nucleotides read TGTGCCTGGAATCCCTCCCAATGGGGGATGAACACTGAAGCTTTCTTT.

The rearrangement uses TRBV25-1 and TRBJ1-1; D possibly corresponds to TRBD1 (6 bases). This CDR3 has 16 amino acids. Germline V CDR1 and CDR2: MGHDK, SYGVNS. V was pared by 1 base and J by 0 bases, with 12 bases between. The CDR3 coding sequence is TGTGCCAGCAGTGAATCGGGCAGGGGCATGAACACTGAAGCTTTCTTT. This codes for CASSESGRGMNTEAFF.

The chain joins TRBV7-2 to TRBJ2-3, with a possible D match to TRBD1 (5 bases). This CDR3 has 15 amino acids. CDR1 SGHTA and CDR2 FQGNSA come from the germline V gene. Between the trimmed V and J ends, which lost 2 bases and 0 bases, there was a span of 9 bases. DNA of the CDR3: TGTGCCAGCAGCTTACAGGGTCTTAGCACAGATACGCAGTATTTT. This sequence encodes CASSLQGLSTDTQYF.

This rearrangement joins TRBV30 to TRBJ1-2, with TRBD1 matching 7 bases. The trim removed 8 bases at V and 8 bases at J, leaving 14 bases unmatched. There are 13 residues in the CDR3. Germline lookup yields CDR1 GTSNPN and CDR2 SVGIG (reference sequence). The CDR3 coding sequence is TGTGCCGGGACAGAGCTCGCCCCAGGGGGCTACACCTTC. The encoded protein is CAGTELAPGGYTF.

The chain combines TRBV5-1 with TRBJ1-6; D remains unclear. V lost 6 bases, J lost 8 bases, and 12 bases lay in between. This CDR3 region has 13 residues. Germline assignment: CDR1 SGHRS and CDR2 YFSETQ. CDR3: CASKSREDSPLHF. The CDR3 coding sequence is TGCGCCAGCAAGAGTCGAGAGGATTCACCCCTCCACTTT. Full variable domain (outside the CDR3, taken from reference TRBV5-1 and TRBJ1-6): KAGVTQTPRYLIKTRGQQVTLSCSPISGHRSVSWYQQTPGQGLQFLFEYFSETQRNKGNFPGRFSGRQFSNSRSEMNVSTLELGDSALYLCASKSREDSPLHFGNGTRLTVT.

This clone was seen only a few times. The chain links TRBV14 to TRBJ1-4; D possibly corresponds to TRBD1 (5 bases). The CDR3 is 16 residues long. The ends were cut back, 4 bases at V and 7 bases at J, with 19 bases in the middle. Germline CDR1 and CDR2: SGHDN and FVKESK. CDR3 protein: CASSLLSTGSFEKLFF. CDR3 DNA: TGTGCCAGCAGCCTCCTCTCCACAGGATCGTTTGAAAAACTGTTTTTT.

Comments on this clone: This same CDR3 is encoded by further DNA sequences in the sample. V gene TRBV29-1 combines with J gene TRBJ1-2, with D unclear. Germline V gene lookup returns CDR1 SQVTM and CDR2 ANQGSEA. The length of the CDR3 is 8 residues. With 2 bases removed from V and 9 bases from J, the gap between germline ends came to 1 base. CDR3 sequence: CSVESYTF. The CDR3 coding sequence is TGCAGCGTTGAAAGCTACACCTTC.

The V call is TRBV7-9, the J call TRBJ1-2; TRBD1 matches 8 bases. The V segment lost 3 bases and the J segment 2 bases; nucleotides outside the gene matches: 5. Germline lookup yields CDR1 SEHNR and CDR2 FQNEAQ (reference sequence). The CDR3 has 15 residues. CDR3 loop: CASSFGTGSNYGYTF. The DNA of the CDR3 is TGTGCCAGCAGCTTTGGGACAGGCTCCAACTATGGCTACACCTTC.

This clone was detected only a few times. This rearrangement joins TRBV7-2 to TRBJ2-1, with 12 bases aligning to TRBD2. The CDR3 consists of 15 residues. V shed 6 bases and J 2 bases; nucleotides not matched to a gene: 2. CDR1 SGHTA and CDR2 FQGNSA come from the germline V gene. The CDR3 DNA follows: TGTGCCAGCAGGCCTAGCGGGGGGGCCTACAATGAGCAGTTCTTC. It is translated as CASRPSGGAYNEQFF.

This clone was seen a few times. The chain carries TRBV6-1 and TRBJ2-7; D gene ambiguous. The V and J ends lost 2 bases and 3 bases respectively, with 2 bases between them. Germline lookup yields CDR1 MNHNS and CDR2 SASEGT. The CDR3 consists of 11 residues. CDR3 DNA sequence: TGTGCCAGCAGTGAAATCTACGAGCAGTACTTC. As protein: CASSEIYEQYF.

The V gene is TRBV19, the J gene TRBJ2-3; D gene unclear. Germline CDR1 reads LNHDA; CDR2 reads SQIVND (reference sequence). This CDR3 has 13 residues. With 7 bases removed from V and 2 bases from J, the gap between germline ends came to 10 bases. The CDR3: CASTPKTTDTQYF. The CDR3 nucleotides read TGTGCCAGTACCCCTAAGACCACAGATACGCAGTATTTT.

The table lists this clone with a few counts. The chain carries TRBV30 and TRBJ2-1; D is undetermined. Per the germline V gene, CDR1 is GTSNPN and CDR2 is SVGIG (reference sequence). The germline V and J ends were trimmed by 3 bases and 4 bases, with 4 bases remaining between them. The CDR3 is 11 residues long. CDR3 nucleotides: TGTGCCTGGAGGGAGTACAATGAGCAGTTCTTC. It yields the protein CAWREYNEQFF.

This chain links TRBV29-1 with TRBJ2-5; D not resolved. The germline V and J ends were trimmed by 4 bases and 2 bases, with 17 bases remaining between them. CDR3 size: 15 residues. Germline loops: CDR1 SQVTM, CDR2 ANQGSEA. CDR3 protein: CSVGDPSPQQETQYF. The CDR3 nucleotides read TGCAGCGTTGGCGACCCGTCCCCCCAACAAGAGACCCAGTACTTC.

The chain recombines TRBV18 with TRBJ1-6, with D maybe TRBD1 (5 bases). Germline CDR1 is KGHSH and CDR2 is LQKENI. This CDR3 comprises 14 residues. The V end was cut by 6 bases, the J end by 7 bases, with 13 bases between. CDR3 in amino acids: CASSRGTENSPLHF. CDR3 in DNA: TGTGCCAGCTCCCGCGGGACGGAAAATTCACCCCTCCACTTT.

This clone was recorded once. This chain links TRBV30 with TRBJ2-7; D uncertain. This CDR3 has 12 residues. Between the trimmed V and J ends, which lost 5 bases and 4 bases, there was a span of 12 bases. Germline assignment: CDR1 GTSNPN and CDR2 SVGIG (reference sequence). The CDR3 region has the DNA TGTGCCTGGGCACTCAATTCTTACGAGCAGTACTTC. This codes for CAWALNSYEQYF.

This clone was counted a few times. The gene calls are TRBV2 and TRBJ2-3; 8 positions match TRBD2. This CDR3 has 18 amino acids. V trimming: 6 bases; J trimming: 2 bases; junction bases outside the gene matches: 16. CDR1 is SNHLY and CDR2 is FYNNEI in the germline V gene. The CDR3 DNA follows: TGTGCCAGCAGCTACCTCCCGGTACAAGCGGGGGACACAGATACGCAGTATTTT. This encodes CASSYLPVQAGDTDTQYF.

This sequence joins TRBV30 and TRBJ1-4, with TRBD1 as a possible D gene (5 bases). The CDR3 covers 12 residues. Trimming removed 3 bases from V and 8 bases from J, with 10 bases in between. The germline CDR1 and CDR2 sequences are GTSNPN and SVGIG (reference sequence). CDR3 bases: TGTGCCTGGAGAAGGGGAGAGGAAAAACTGTTTTTT. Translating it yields CAWRRGEEKLFF.

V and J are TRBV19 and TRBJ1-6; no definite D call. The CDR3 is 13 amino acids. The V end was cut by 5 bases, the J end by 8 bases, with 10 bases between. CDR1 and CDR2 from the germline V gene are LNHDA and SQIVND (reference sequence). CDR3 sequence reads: CASSLAVDSPLHF. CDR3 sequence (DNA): TGTGCCAGTAGTCTCGCGGTGGATTCACCCCTCCACTTT.